The rows below give T cell receptor beta chains drawn from one sample of a study of T-cell reconstitution after alpha-beta-depleted transplantation in children. TCRdb recomputed calls from the PCR reads with MiXCR, one row per CDR3 protein. The sample contains about 300,000 distinct CDR3 sequences, almost 8% of which appear only once. The sequences come from peripheral blood, collected 360 days after TCRalphabeta/CD19-depleted stem cell transplant. The source is a female patient aged 2-15 years who had a stem cell transplant for Fanconi anemia, so the T cells may come from the graft donor. Each CDR3 is given without its conserved first and last residue. Fields, in order: V gene, J gene, CDR3 length, CDR3 protein.

V: TRBV27; J: TRBJ1-1; length: 13; CDR3: ASSLGDRGRTEAF
V: TRBV9; J: TRBJ2-7; length: 13; CDR3: ASSVVDSAGYEQY
V: TRBV28; J: TRBJ2-7; length: 10; CDR3: ASSLFRYEQY
V: TRBV7-6; J: TRBJ2-7; length: 11; CDR3: ASSLVASYEQY
V: TRBV10-3; J: TRBJ1-6; length: 11; CDR3: ASTTGGYSPLH
V: TRBV29-1; J: TRBJ2-1; length: 13; CDR3: SGGTSGRPYNEQF
V: TRBV5-5; J: TRBJ1-2; length: 12; CDR3: ASSLGREAYGYT
V: TRBV7-6; J: TRBJ1-3; length: 17; CDR3: ASSILTTSNTGSGNTIY
V: TRBV20-1; J: TRBJ2-5; length: 11; CDR3: SARVTGEETQY
V: TRBV20-1; J: TRBJ2-5; length: 12; CDR3: SARVWELGETQY
V: TRBV2; J: TRBJ1-2; length: 12; CDR3: ASSYKQALYGYT
V: TRBV20-1; J: TRBJ2-6; length: 13; CDR3: SARSVGDRANVLT
V: TRBV5-1; J: TRBJ1-4; length: 12; CDR3: ASRRVSTNEKLF
V: TRBV27; J: TRBJ1-1; length: 11; CDR3: ASRRAAGTEAF
V: TRBV3-1; J: TRBJ2-1; length: 12; CDR3: ASSTAGGDNEQF
V: TRBV6-5; J: TRBJ1-1; length: 12; CDR3: ASSYSGTNTEAF
V: TRBV6-2/TRBV6-3; J: TRBJ2-2; length: 13; CDR3: ASSGIQGRTGELF
V: TRBV5-6; J: TRBJ1-5; length: 12; CDR3: ASSLHGVRQPQH
V: TRBV6-2/TRBV6-3; J: TRBJ2-3; length: 14; CDR3: ASSSRTPPGPDTQY
V: TRBV3-1; J: TRBJ2-2; length: 13; CDR3: ASSQSGLNTGELF
V: TRBV6-5; J: TRBJ2-2; length: 14; CDR3: ASSFAGSPSTGELF
V: TRBV2; J: TRBJ2-3; length: 15; CDR3: ASRPGLAAPSGHTQY
V: TRBV6-2/TRBV6-3; J: TRBJ1-2; length: 9; CDR3: ASSTGGGYT
V: TRBV29-1; J: TRBJ2-5; length: 12; CDR3: SVDPRTGLGNQY
V: TRBV18; J: TRBJ2-7; length: 13; CDR3: ASSPPVALSYEQY
V: TRBV10-3; J: TRBJ2-2; length: 11; CDR3: AIMASGPGELF
V: TRBV5-1; J: TRBJ2-5; length: 15; CDR3: ASSLAASWQGRETQY
V: TRBV12-3/TRBV12-4; J: TRBJ2-7; length: 12; CDR3: ASSPPNRDYEQY
V: TRBV4-2; J: TRBJ1-2; length: 10; CDR3: ASSPTDRFYT
V: TRBV5-1; J: TRBJ2-3; length: 16; CDR3: ASSLGTSGVSSTDTQY
V: TRBV6-5; J: TRBJ1-1; length: 11; CDR3: ASSYALTQEAF
V: TRBV15; J: TRBJ1-1; length: 13; CDR3: ATSRDPSQGTEAF
V: TRBV11-2; J: TRBJ2-5; length: 14; CDR3: ASSLAGAGDQETQY
V: TRBV5-4; J: TRBJ2-7; length: 14; CDR3: ASSLGTGGRSYEQY
V: TRBV7-9; J: TRBJ1-1; length: 10; CDR3: ASSPRDTEAF
V: TRBV9; J: TRBJ2-1; length: 13; CDR3: ASSVGGLPANEQF
V: TRBV12-3/TRBV12-4; J: TRBJ1-1; length: 11; CDR3: ASSLTGYTEAF
V: TRBV20-1; J: TRBJ2-5; length: 12; CDR3: SASPWPEEETQY
V: TRBV5-1; J: TRBJ2-5; length: 11; CDR3: ASSWGRGETQY
V: TRBV11-2; J: TRBJ1-1; length: 14; CDR3: ASSLDRGRGNTEAF
V: TRBV20-1; J: TRBJ2-7; length: 12; CDR3: SAIIDAYSYEQY
V: TRBV12-3/TRBV12-4; J: TRBJ2-6; length: 12; CDR3: ASDNPSGANVLT
V: TRBV24-1; J: TRBJ2-3; length: 14; CDR3: ATVFTKGGGPDTQY
V: TRBV24-1; J: TRBJ2-3; length: 16; CDR3: ATSDFPGTGGGTDTQY
V: TRBV6-4; J: TRBJ2-6; length: 15; CDR3: ASSQINQGTGANVLT
V: TRBV12-3/TRBV12-4; J: TRBJ2-7; length: 12; CDR3: ASSLRQGYSEQY
V: TRBV5-1; J: TRBJ2-2; length: 12; CDR3: ASSQQENTGELF
V: TRBV10-3; J: TRBJ2-2; length: 13; CDR3: AISVYRADTGELF
V: TRBV20-1; J: TRBJ1-1; length: 9; CDR3: SAQVGEKAF
V: TRBV30; J: TRBJ2-1; length: 13; CDR3: AWSLGLGSYNEQF
V: TRBV5-1; J: TRBJ2-7; length: 10; CDR3: ASSSQGHEQY
V: TRBV7-9; J: TRBJ1-1; length: 13; CDR3: ASSLLELGNTEAF
V: TRBV5-1; J: TRBJ1-4; length: 14; CDR3: ASSLTGSKLYEKLF
V: TRBV12-3/TRBV12-4; J: TRBJ1-5; length: 12; CDR3: ASSKTGSNQPQH
V: TRBV18; J: TRBJ1-1; length: 11; CDR3: ASSPPQGTEAF
V: TRBV9; J: TRBJ1-5; length: 13; CDR3: ASSVGQAGDQPQH
V: TRBV28; J: TRBJ2-1; length: 15; CDR3: ASSSLPIAGVRNEQF